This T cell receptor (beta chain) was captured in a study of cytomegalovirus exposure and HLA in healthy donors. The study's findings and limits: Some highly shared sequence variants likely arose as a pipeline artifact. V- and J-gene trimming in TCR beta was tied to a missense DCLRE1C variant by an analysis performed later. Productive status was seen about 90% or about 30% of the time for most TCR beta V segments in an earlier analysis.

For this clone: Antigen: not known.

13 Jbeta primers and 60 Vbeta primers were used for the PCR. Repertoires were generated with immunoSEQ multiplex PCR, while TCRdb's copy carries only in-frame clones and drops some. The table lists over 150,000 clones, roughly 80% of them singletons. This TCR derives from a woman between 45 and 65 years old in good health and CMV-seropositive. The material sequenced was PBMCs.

CDR3 sequence (DNA): TGTGCCAGCCGCCGACAGGGGGCGAGGAATGAGCAGTTCTTC. This encodes CASRRQGARNEQFF. V is TRBV13 and J is TRBJ2-1; 10 bases match TRBD1. Germline CDR1 reads PRHDT; CDR2 reads FYEKMQ (reference sequence). The CDR3 spans 14 residues. V lost 8 bases and J lost 7; bases outside the gene matches: 8. The full variable domain, with the rest looked up from reference TRBV13 and TRBJ2-1, is AAGVIQSPRHLIKEKRETATLKCYPIPRHDTVYWYQQGPGQDPQFLISFYEKMQSDKGSIPDRFSAQQFSDYHSELNMSSLELGDSALYFCASRRQGARNEQFFGPGTRLTVL.